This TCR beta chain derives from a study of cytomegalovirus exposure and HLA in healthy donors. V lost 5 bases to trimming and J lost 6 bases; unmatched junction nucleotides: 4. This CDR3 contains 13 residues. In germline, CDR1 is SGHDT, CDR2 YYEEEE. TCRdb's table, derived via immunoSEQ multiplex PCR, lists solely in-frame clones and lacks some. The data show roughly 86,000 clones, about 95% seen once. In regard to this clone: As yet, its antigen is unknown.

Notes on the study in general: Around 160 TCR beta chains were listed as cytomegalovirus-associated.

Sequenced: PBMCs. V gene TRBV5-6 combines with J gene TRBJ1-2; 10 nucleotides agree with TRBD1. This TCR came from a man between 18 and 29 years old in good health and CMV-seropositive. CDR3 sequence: CASRAGQGNGYTF. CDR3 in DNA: TGTGCCAGCAGGGCGGGACAGGGGAATGGCTACACCTTC. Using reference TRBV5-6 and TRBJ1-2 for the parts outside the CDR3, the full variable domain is DAGVTQSPTHLIKTRGQQVTLRCSPKSGHDTVSWYQQALGQGPQFIFQYYEEEERQRGNFPDRFSGHQFPNYSSELNVNALLLGDSALYLCASRAGQGNGYTFGSGTRLTVV.